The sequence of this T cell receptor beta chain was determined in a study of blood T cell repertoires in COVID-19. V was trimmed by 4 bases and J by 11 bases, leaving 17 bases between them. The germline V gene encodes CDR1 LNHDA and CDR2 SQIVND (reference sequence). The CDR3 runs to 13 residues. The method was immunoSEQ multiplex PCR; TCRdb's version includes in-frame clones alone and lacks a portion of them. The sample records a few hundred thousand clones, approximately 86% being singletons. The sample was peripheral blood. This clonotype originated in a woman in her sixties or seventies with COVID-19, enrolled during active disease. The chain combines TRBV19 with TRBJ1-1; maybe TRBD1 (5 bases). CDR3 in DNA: TGTGCCAGTAGTAGTACGGGCGGGGGGTCGGCTTTCTTT. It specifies CASSSTGGGSAFF.